Sequencing of this T cell receptor (beta chain) was carried out in a study of shared clonotypes between healthy human individuals (TCRdb year 2020). With respect to the entire study: A couple of women and three men aged 18 to 49 years were included in the cohort. For each donor, CD4 naive and CD4 memory were each given three plates, CD8 naive was given two plates, and CD8 memory was given one plate. Different laboratories and diverse techniques were used to prepare libraries and sequence TCR repertoires, to increase sequencing depth and limit assay-specific biases. Each donor's leukapheresis produced roughly between about 0.8 and 8.9 billion PBMCs. Blood TCR repertoires of about 5 healthy adults were deeply sequenced to estimate repertoire size and the extent of clonotype sharing between individuals. Broad study findings and their caveats: The small number of donors limited the genetic and exposure-history diversity represented. Rarefaction of sorted-subset datasets indicated incomplete sequencing despite the large sequencing depth. Sampling was limited to blood, and TCR repertoires in tissue likely differ from TCR repertoires in blood. Clonotypes shared by all four sorted-subset donors showed higher generation probabilities than non-shared clonotypes. When a few donors were compared, the shared fraction of clonotypes was about 5.5% for naive CD4, about 4% for naive CD8, 2% to 2.5% for memory CD4, and under 0.5% for memory CD8. Pairwise subsampling led to the expectation that sequencing depth would affect the degree of clonotype sharing among donors. Larger estimated clonotype richness was generally found for naive subsets than for memory subsets.

Using the deep immunoSEQ assay, TCR CDR3 regions were amplified from genomic DNA by multiplex PCR. For each cell subset, the extracted genomic DNA was distributed evenly across all wells of several immunoSEQ 96-well plates, and each plate served as one replicate. For sorted subsets, approximately 200 ng of genomic DNA, equivalent to about 30,000 T cell genomes, went into each replicate PCR. Purified libraries were quantified with a Qubit 3.0 fluorometer, sized on a Bioanalyzer 2100, and re-quantified with the KAPA Library Quantification kit. Every immunoSEQ 96-well plate was sequenced on a dedicated single-read 150-cycle Illumina NextSeq 550 flow cell. In the source study's methods: Because the immunoSEQ output included only junctional sequences and no quality scores, the filtering could not be the same as the filtering used for full-length reads. To assign V/J genes and CDR3, sequences were annotated using PyIR, a Python wrapper for IgBLAST v1.9, with IMGT germline references. Any read was removed if the V/J assignment was weak (E-value above 1e-6), the CDR3 was missing, or the read contained stop codons, out-of-frame junctions, or ambiguous translated residues. V3J clonotypes were defined by identical inferred V gene, J gene, and CDR3 amino acid sequence. To compute the percentage overlap between repertoires, the number of shared unique clonotypes was divided by the size of the smaller repertoire. Three approaches were used to assess repertoire richness: RTK rarefaction, the Chao1 estimator, and Recon v2.1 estimates of unobserved clonotypes. For all TCRbeta clonotypes obtained by the gDNA method from a few donors, generation probabilities were computed with OLGA. In its TCRdb copy, this immuneACCESS table keeps in-frame sequences only and misses some clones. Where compared with another copy, unresolved V genes explain less than half of these, and the others have no known cause. V, J and clone size derive from that table, while D and trimming were established from the DNA sequence. The sample table holds around 2.1 million clones, of which approximately 94% were seen once. The ten most abundant clones make up about 1.5% of the sample.

Note on this clone: Its antigen is unknown. The junction departs from the called germline gene at one end, perhaps through a read error.

CD8 naive samples consisted of CD45RO-negative cells that were positively selected for CCR7, yielding a CD45RA+CCR7+ population without TemRA cells. The donors were healthy, HIV-negative adults who had no recently reported acute infections or vaccinations. Only Caucasian adults living in Nashville, Tennessee, USA were represented among the donors. Blood was collected by leukapheresis, and PBMCs were isolated by Ficoll-Histopaque density gradient centrifugation and then cryopreserved in liquid nitrogen vapor phase. Purity and quantity of every magnetically sorted T cell population were checked by analytical flow cytometry. Genomic DNA was isolated from every sorted fraction and measured by UV absorbance on a Nanodrop 2000c. The clonotype comes from a man aged 18 to 30 in good health. Some clones in this sample may be carry-over from other donors' samples. Specimen: naive CD8+ T cells from PBMCs. In light of the paper, this sample's cell subset or site label describes: CD45RA+CCR7+.

CDR3 sequence: CASGHSQGHGYTF. The base sequence is TGCGCCAGCGGCCACTCACAGGGCCATGGCTACACCTTC. This sequence uses TRBV4-3 and TRBJ1-2; TRBD1 is possibly the D segment (6 matching bases). The CDR3 covers 13 residues, taking in both the cysteine and the phenylalanine. Only CDR3 DNA is held: 39 bases, read in frame from base 1. The germline V gene yields LGHNA for CDR1 and YSLEER for CDR2.